Presented here are 21 T cell receptor beta chains from one specimen sequenced in a study of Graves' ophthalmopathy and Graves' hyperthyroidism. The sequenced template was RNA, covering the TCR beta CDR3 region. The library came from an HTBI-primed first-round RT-PCR and a second-round multiplex PCR. TCRdb reprocessed the multiplex PCR reads via MiXCR and lists one record per CDR3 protein. Altogether roughly 1.1 million distinct CDR3 sequences are present, less than 45% being singletons, with the ten largest covering around 10%. The sequencing input was peripheral blood or thyroid tissue (not recorded which). These receptors were collected from an adult man with Graves' hyperthyroidism.

This clonotype was recorded many times. The V gene is TRBV7-9, the J gene TRBJ2-2; 8 bases align to TRBD1. The CDR3 is 17 amino acids. Germline loops: CDR1 SEHNR, CDR2 FQNEAQ (reference sequence). Unmatched junction bases numbered 4, after V lost 0 bases and J lost 1 base. The CDR3 bases are TGTGCCAGCAGCTTAGCCCGACAGGGGAGGAACACCGGGGAGCTGTTTTTT. It yields the protein CASSLARQGRNTGELFF.

The chain links TRBV29-1 to TRBJ1-1; TRBD1 agrees at 8 bases. The CDR3 runs 13 residues. Germline CDR1 reads SQVTM; CDR2 reads ANQGSEA. V dropped 0 bases and J dropped 3; count of bases not matched to a gene: 0. CDR3 bases: TGCAGCGTTGAAGAACAGGGGGACACTGAAGCTTTCTTT. Translating gives CSVEEQGDTEAFF.

This clonotype was seen repeatedly, ten times or more. The J gene is TRBJ2-5, the V gene TRBV24-1; 10 bases fit TRBD2. This CDR3 has 14 residues. Germline assignment: CDR1 KGHDR and CDR2 SFDVKD. V lost 9 bases to trimming and J lost 3 bases; unmatched junction nucleotides: 6. The CDR3 protein is CATAVSGGKETQYF. CDR3 DNA sequence: TGTGCCACCGCAGTTAGCGGGGGGAAAGAGACCCAGTACTTC.

This clonotype was seen at least ten times. The rearrangement joins TRBV7-8 to TRBJ1-1, with D perhaps matching TRBD1 (5 bases). Germline CDR1 is SGHVS and CDR2 is FQNEAQ. Trimming left V 5 bases short and J 0 bases short, with 16 bases between. The CDR3 length is 16 residues. For the CDR3, the DNA is TGTGCCAGCAGCGCACGGCCAGGGAGACTGAACACTGAAGCTTTCTTT. Amino acids: CASSARPGRLNTEAFF.

Ten or more counts support this clonotype. The DNA for the CDR3 is TGCGCCAGCAGCACGGGTGGGGGACGACCAATATACGAGCAGTACTTC. Amino acids: CASSTGGGRPIYEQYF. The chain recombines TRBV10-1 with TRBJ2-7; tentatively, D is TRBD1 or TRBD2 (5 bases each). The germline CDR1 and CDR2 sequences are WNHNN and SYGVQD (reference sequence). V was trimmed by 6 bases and J by 4 bases, leaving 22 bases between them. This CDR3 is built from 16 residues.

The chain joins TRBV20-1 to TRBJ2-5; a weak D match, TRBD2 (6 bases). V was clipped by 2 bases and J by 4 bases, with 17 bases between them. The CDR3 is made up of 15 amino acids. The germline V gene encodes CDR1 DFQATT and CDR2 SNEGSKA (reference sequence). The CDR3 coding sequence is TGCAGTGCTAGACGATCTAGCGTATCCTCAGAGACCCAGTACTTC. Encoded protein: CSARRSSVSSETQYF.

J is TRBJ1-5 and V is TRBV7-2, with D perhaps TRBD1 (5 bases). The CDR3 length is 15 residues. V gave up 3 bases and J gave up 5 bases, with 14 bases separating them. Looked up from germline, CDR1 is SGHTA and CDR2 is FQGNSA. Written as DNA, the CDR3 is TGTGCCAGCAGCTTGGACGGGGCAGGGTATCAGCCCCAGCATTTT. Residues: CASSLDGAGYQPQHF.

There are many counts of this clonotype. The chain couples TRBV20-1 to TRBJ2-7, with D possibly TRBD1 on 5 matching bases. Germline-derived CDR1 and CDR2 are DFQATT and SNEGSKA (reference sequence). This CDR3 contains 15 residues. Trimming removed 3 bases from V and 0 bases from J, with 15 bases in between. The CDR3 region has the DNA TGCAGTGCTAGGGCTGACAGCCGGAACTCCTACGAGCAGTACTTC. Translated, it gives CSARADSRNSYEQYF.

This clonotype was picked up many times. The rearrangement links TRBV13 to TRBJ1-3; 10 nucleotides line up with TRBD1. Germline-derived CDR1 and CDR2 are PRHDT and FYEKMQ (reference sequence). V lost 8 bases to trimming and J lost 0 bases; unmatched junction nucleotides: 7. CDR3 size: 16 residues. CDR3 in amino acids: CASGTGAVSSGNTIYF. The CDR3 DNA reads as TGTGCCAGCGGGACAGGGGCCGTTAGCTCTGGAAACACCATATATTTT. The variable domain in full, with the rest retrieved from reference TRBV13 and TRBJ1-3, is AAGVIQSPRHLIKEKRETATLKCYPIPRHDTVYWYQQGPGQDPQFLISFYEKMQSDKGSIPDRFSAQQFSDYHSELNMSSLELGDSALYFCASGTGAVSSGNTIYFGEGSWLTVV.

This clonotype was seen only a few times. This sequence joins TRBV2 and TRBJ2-5; TRBD2 matches 7 bases. With 8 bases clipped from V and 0 bases from J, the junction kept 12 bases outside the gene matches. This CDR3 is 16 amino acids long. Germline values: CDR1 SNHLY, CDR2 FYNNEI. The CDR3 region is CASLVGGTAYQETQYF. The CDR3 bases are TGTGCCAGCTTGGTGGGGGGGACTGCGTACCAAGAGACCCAGTACTTC.

This clonotype occurred many times. The CDR3 DNA follows: TGTGCCAGCAGCTTAGGTTCGGGAGGGGAGACCCAGTACTTC. As protein: CASSLGSGGETQYF. This chain uses TRBV7-2 with TRBJ2-5; 8 bases align to TRBD2. Trimming took 1 base from V and 5 from J; bases not matched to a gene: 3. The CDR3 length is 14 residues. Germline CDR1 is SGHTA and CDR2 is FQGNSA.

This clonotype was seen once. The chain couples TRBV20-1 to TRBJ1-1; tentative D call: TRBD1 (5 bases). Germline CDR1 and CDR2: DFQATT and SNEGSKA (reference sequence). CDR3 length: 14 residues. V was shortened by 1 base and J by 3 bases, with 12 bases between the two germline ends. CDR3 nucleotides: TGCAGTGCTAGAGGCACCAGGGATGACACTGAAGCTTTCTTT. It translates to CSARGTRDDTEAFF.

The table lists this clonotype with many counts. The V call is TRBV20-1, the J call TRBJ2-5; 8 positions match TRBD1. V was pared by 2 bases and J by 3 bases, with 5 bases of the junction left unmatched. Germline values: CDR1 DFQATT, CDR2 SNEGSKA (reference sequence). The CDR3 has 14 amino acids. The CDR3 loop reads CSARRQGRKETQYF. CDR3 nucleotides: TGCAGTGCTAGAAGACAGGGGCGAAAAGAGACCCAGTACTTC.

At least ten counts were recorded for this clonotype. The genes are TRBV7-2 and TRBJ2-7; 7 bases line up with TRBD1. The CDR3 length is 13 residues. Germline CDR1 reads SGHTA; CDR2 reads FQGNSA. V gave up 5 bases and J gave up 6 bases; unmatched junction bases: 7. CDR3 sequence (DNA): TGTGCCAGCAGCCACACGACAGGGCTCGAGCAGTACTTC. Translating it yields CASSHTTGLEQYF.

DNA of the CDR3: TGTGCCAGCAGCTCAGGACGGTGGAAAGCTTTCTTT. The encoded protein is CASSSGRWKAFF. V is TRBV6-5 and J is TRBJ1-1; D remains ambiguous. Per germline, CDR1 MNHEY and CDR2 SVGAGI. The CDR3 is 12 residues long. V dropped 6 bases and J dropped 9 bases, with 14 bases sitting between them.

V and J are TRBV19 and TRBJ2-7; D gene ambiguous. V lost 1 base and J 0 bases, leaving 7 bases between the germline ends. The germline gives CDR1 LNHDA, CDR2 SQIVND (reference sequence). The CDR3 has 14 amino acids. CDR3 residues: CASSIGPASYEQYF. The CDR3 DNA follows: TGTGCCAGTAGTATAGGTCCAGCCTCCTACGAGCAGTACTTC.

Notes on this clonotype: Just one base apart from a much larger clone, this may be a read error. This sequence joins TRBV2 and TRBJ2-7; D is unresolved. V was cut by 2 bases and J by 6 bases, with 14 bases left in between. CDR1 and CDR2 from the germline V gene are SNHLY and FYNNEI. The CDR3 is 14 amino acids. The CDR3 loop is CASSESTQRSEQYF. The CDR3 DNA sequence: TGTGCCAGCAGTGAATCGACCCAAAGGTCCGAGCAGTACTTC.

Worth noting for this clonotype: A much larger clone lies a single base off, so this may be a read error. V is TRBV20-1 and J is TRBJ2-7; 7 bases match TRBD2. CDR1 and CDR2 from the germline V gene are DFQATT and SNEGSKA (reference sequence). With V trimmed by 0 bases and J by 1 base, 6 bases remained unmatched. CDR3 length: 15 residues. The CDR3 DNA sequence: TGCAGTGCTAGAGATCGGGGGGATTCGTCCTACGAGCAGTACTTC. Amino acid sequence: CSARDRGDSSYEQYF.

This chain links TRBV5-1 with TRBJ1-6, with D tentatively TRBD1 (5 bases). CDR1 SGHRS and CDR2 YFSETQ come from the germline V gene. The CDR3 spans 14 residues. Trimming took 5 bases from V and 11 from J, leaving 17 bases between them. In nucleotides, the CDR3 is TGCGCCAGCAGGAACGGGACCGGGGGACCACCCCTCCACTTT. Translated, it gives CASRNGTGGPPLHF.

To note about this clonotype: Being one base from a much bigger clone, this may be a read error. The genes are TRBV7-2 and TRBJ1-6; 7 positions match TRBD1. The CDR3 is 12 amino acids. Germline V CDR1 and CDR2: SGHTA, FQGNSA. V was pared by 1 base and J by 15 bases, with 3 bases of the junction left unmatched. In nucleotides, the CDR3 is TGTGCCAGCAGCTTAGTGGGACAGTTCCTCCACTTT. It codes for CASSLVGQFLHF. The whole variable domain, remainder taken from reference TRBV7-2 and TRBJ1-6, is GAGVSQSPSNKVTEKGKDVELRCDPISGHTALYWYRQSLGQGLEFLIYFQGNSAPDKSGLPSDRFSAERTGGSVSTLTIQRTQQEDSAVYLCASSLVGQFLHFGNGTRLTVT.

This clonotype was seen repeatedly, ten times or more. The chain employs TRBV19 and TRBJ1-5; a possible D gene is TRBD1 (5 bases). Trimming left V 7 bases short and J 5 bases short, with 12 bases between. This CDR3 is 13 amino acids long. Germline loops: CDR1 LNHDA, CDR2 SQIVND (reference sequence). The CDR3 reads CASNFLGDQPQHF. In DNA form, the CDR3 reads TGTGCCAGTAATTTCCTGGGGGATCAGCCCCAGCATTTT.